The rows below give T cell receptor beta chains drawn from one sample of a study of T-cell memory formation after mild COVID-19. TCRdb ran MiXCR on the 5' RACE reads and lists one entry per CDR3 protein. In the table there are 150,000 to 200,000 distinct CDR3 sequences, approximately 15% of which are singletons. Source material: PBMCs or a T cell subset sorted from them (not recorded which). Receptors were obtained from an adult woman who had mild COVID-19 (a few samples of this study predate the infection). Cell type and time point are not known. Both conserved end residues are part of each CDR3. A D gene is named only where the DNA matches it firmly. Size is omitted from some rows. Given values are once, few, many or a class for expanded clones.

v_gene	j_gene	d_gene	abundance	CDR3nt	CDR3aa
TRBV5-4	TRBJ2-3	-	-	TGTGCCAGCAGCTTGGCCGTCGGGTCTAGCACAGATACGCAGTATTTT	CASSLAVGSSTDTQYF
TRBV5-5	TRBJ2-7	TRBD1	few	TGTGCCAGCAGCCCTAGACAGGGGACATCGACCTACGAGCAGTACTTC	CASSPRQGTSTYEQYF
TRBV5-1	TRBJ2-1	TRBD1	-	TGCGCCAGCAGCTTGCCGACAGGGTACAATGAGCAGTTCTTC	CASSLPTGYNEQFF
TRBV19	TRBJ2-3	TRBD2	-	TGTGCCAGTAGTAGGAAAAGCGGGGGCCTCCCAGATACGCAGTATTTT	CASSRKSGGLPDTQYF
TRBV19	TRBJ1-1	TRBD1	-	TGTGCCAGTAGTATGGGACAGGGGAACACTGAAGCTTTCTTT	CASSMGQGNTEAFF
TRBV7-3	TRBJ2-3	-	few	TGTGCCAGCAGACCCAGCGGTGCTAGCACAGATACGCAGTATTTT	CASRPSGASTDTQYF
TRBV12-3/TRBV12-4	TRBJ2-7	TRBD2	many	TGTGCCAGCAGTTTCTTCCCGCGGGGGGGCCCCGAGCAGTACTTC	CASSFFPRGGPEQYF
TRBV24-1	TRBJ2-2	-	-	TGTGCCACCAGTGATTTCGGTTTGGGGATCGGGGAGCTGTTTTTT	CATSDFGLGIGELFF
TRBV4-1	TRBJ2-2	TRBD1	large	TGCGCCAGCAGCCCGTCGGGGACAGGGCTCACCGGGGAGCTGTTTTTT	CASSPSGTGLTGELFF
TRBV15	TRBJ1-3	-	-	TGTGCCACCAGCAGAGGGACGGCCTCTGGAAACACCATATATTTT	CATSRGTASGNTIYF
TRBV4-1	TRBJ2-7	TRBD2	few	TGCGCCAGCAGCCAAGAGGTCGAGCGGGGCTACGAGCAGTACTTC	CASSQEVERGYEQYF
TRBV7-2	TRBJ2-5	-	few	TGTGCCAGCAGCTCGTACAGCCTCCAAGAGACCCAGTACTTC	CASSSYSLQETQYF
TRBV27	TRBJ2-3	-	few	TGTGCCACCCACCGGCGTGAGGGGGTGGCAGATACGCAGTATTTT	CATHRREGVADTQYF
TRBV14	TRBJ2-7	TRBD1	few	TGTGCCAGCAGCCAAGGCACACAGGGGTACGAGCAGTACTTC	CASSQGTQGYEQYF
TRBV7-2	TRBJ1-5	-	-	TGTGCCAGCAGTCCTGCGGGGGGGGGGCCCAATCAGCCCCAGCATTTT	CASSPAGGGPNQPQHF
TRBV19	TRBJ2-7	TRBD1	-	TGTGCCAGTAGTATGGGAAGGACAGGGAACGAGCAGTACTTC	CASSMGRTGNEQYF
TRBV20-1	TRBJ2-5	TRBD1	few	TGCAGTGCTCCCGACAGGGGGCTATTTCGCCAAGAGACCCAGTACTTC	CSAPDRGLFRQETQYF
TRBV14	TRBJ2-3	TRBD2	-	TGTGCCAGCGCGACTAGCGGGGTTAGCACAGATACGCAGTATTTT	CASATSGVSTDTQYF
TRBV11-2	TRBJ2-2	-	-	TGTGCCAGCAGCCCCCGTTCGGGGGCGCGGGTAGCCGGGGAGCTGTTTTTT	CASSPRSGARVAGELFF
TRBV12-3/TRBV12-4	TRBJ1-1	-	many	TGTGCCAATAGGCGGACGTTGGACACTGAAGCTTTCTTT	CANRRTLDTEAFF
TRBV5-1	TRBJ1-3	-	few	TGCGCCAGCAGCTTGGCTGTCGGGGTTTCTGGAAACACCATATATTTT	CASSLAVGVSGNTIYF